The 14 T cell receptor beta chains reported below all come from one sample, sequenced in a study of CD8 T cells in Susac syndrome. Reverse transcription used roughly 0.5 to 1 ug RNA and random hexamers. TCRdb fed the immunoSEQ multiplex PCR reads into MiXCR, producing one record per CDR3 protein. The sample has about 400,000 distinct CDR3 sequences, more than 70% seen once. What was sequenced was CD8+ T cells from PBMCs. Receptor source: a human donor with multiple sclerosis.

The genes are TRBV12-3 or TRBV12-4 and TRBJ2-5; TRBD1 or TRBD2 may be the D gene (6 bases each). Trimming removed 7 bases from V and 5 bases from J, with 23 bases in between. The CDR3 sequence is 16 residues long. The CDR3 is CASTPWIGGGLETQYF. The DNA for the CDR3 is TGTGCCAGCACCCCATGGATCGGGGGCGGTTTGGAGACCCAGTACTTC.

V usage is TRBV7-9 and J usage is TRBJ2-7; no definite D call. The germline V gene encodes CDR1 SEHNR and CDR2 FQNEAQ (reference sequence). V gave up 0 bases and J gave up 0 bases, with 12 bases separating them. The CDR3 is made up of 16 amino acids. Written as DNA, the CDR3 is TGTGCCAGCAGCTTAGCCAACAGCGTTTACTCCTACGAGCAGTACTTC. Protein product: CASSLANSVYSYEQYF.

The rearrangement joins TRBV14 to TRBJ1-1; 7 bases fit TRBD1. CDR3 length equals 13 residues. Unmatched junction bases numbered 5, after V lost 3 bases and J lost 7 bases. The germline CDR1 and CDR2 sequences are SGHDN and FVKESK. The CDR3 DNA is TGTGCCAGCAGCCATTTGGGGACAGATGAAGCTTTCTTT. This gives the protein CASSHLGTDEAFF.

This clonotype occurred a few times. This chain joins TRBV5-6 and TRBJ2-7; D is unresolved. The germline V gene has CDR1 SGHDT and CDR2 YYEEEE. This CDR3 has 13 residues. The V end was cut by 4 bases, the J end by 4 bases, with 12 bases between. The CDR3 region is CASSPTPVYEQYF. The CDR3 bases are TGTGCCAGCAGCCCCACCCCGGTTTACGAGCAGTACTTC.

The V and J genes are TRBV5-1 and TRBJ2-7, with 9 bases fitting TRBD1. Trimming at V came to 3 bases and at J to 4 bases, leaving 11 bases not matched to a gene. CDR1 is SGHRS and CDR2 is YFSETQ in the germline V gene. There are 16 residues in the CDR3. The CDR3 spells CASSSLTTGGMYEQYF. The CDR3 DNA sequence: TGCGCCAGCAGCTCGCTTACGACAGGGGGAATGTACGAGCAGTACTTC.

This sequence joins TRBV28 and TRBJ2-7; TRBD1 matches at 9 bases. CDR3 length: 15 amino acids. CDR1 is MDHEN and CDR2 is SYDVKM in the germline V gene. The J segment lost 7 bases and the V segment lost 10 bases, leaving 17 bases of the junction unmatched. The CDR3 DNA is TGTGCCACCCAACCCCACAGGGGGCTTAGAGGTGAGCAGTACTTC. Translating it yields CATQPHRGLRGEQYF.

This clonotype appeared a single time. The chain recombines TRBV4-1 with TRBJ1-1, with D possibly being TRBD1 (6 bases). This CDR3 is built from 16 residues. Trimming left V 4 bases short and J 0 bases short, with 15 bases between. CDR1 and CDR2 (germline): MGHRA, YSYEKL. The chain's CDR3 is CASSLIPGHMNTEAFF. The CDR3 region has the DNA TGCGCCAGCAGCCTGATACCGGGACATATGAACACTGAAGCTTTCTTT.

The chain joins TRBV7-3 to TRBJ2-1, with D perhaps matching TRBD2 (6 bases). Trimming took 2 bases from V and 7 from J, leaving 9 bases between them. Germline assignment: CDR1 SGHTA and CDR2 FQGTGA. The CDR3 length is 13 residues. This CDR3 reads CASSLGGRNEQFF. Written as DNA, the CDR3 is TGTGCCAGCAGCTTAGGAGGGCGTAATGAGCAGTTCTTC.

J is TRBJ2-7 and V is TRBV19, with D possibly TRBD1 on 6 matching bases. The CDR3 has 14 residues. The germline gives CDR1 LNHDA, CDR2 SQIVND (reference sequence). V lost 4 bases and J lost 0, with 10 bases in between. CDR3: CASSTQGISYEQYF. The CDR3 DNA reads TGTGCCAGTAGTACTCAGGGGATCTCCTACGAGCAGTACTTC.

V usage is TRBV2 and J usage is TRBJ1-2; TRBD1 is a possible D gene (5 bases). The length of the CDR3 is 14 residues. Germline-derived CDR1 and CDR2 are SNHLY and FYNNEI. Trimming took 2 bases from V and 3 from J, leaving 10 bases between them. DNA of the CDR3: TGTGCCAGCAGTGAACTGCAGGGACACTATGGCTACACCTTC. Its protein is CASSELQGHYGYTF.

V usage is TRBV4-1 and J usage is TRBJ2-2; 9 bases match TRBD1. The CDR3 runs to 18 residues. Germline CDR1 is MGHRA and CDR2 is YSYEKL. Trimming cost V 3 bases and J 3 bases; bases outside gene matches: 11. The CDR3 spells CASSHDKTGGIDTGELFF. CDR3 sequence (DNA): TGCGCCAGCAGCCACGATAAGACAGGGGGAATCGACACCGGGGAGCTGTTTTTT.

The V call is TRBV6-2 or TRBV6-3, the J call TRBJ1-1; no clear D gene. In germline, CDR1 is MNHEY, CDR2 SVGEGT. Trimming shortened V by 0 bases and J by 1 base, and 6 bases separated the two germline ends. The CDR3 has 14 residues. The DNA for the CDR3 is TGTGCCAGCAGTTACTCGGCCCAGAACACTGAAGCTTTCTTT. Amino acids: CASSYSAQNTEAFF.

The chain employs TRBV5-1 and TRBJ2-1; D possibly uses TRBD1 or TRBD2 (6 bases each). The CDR3 is 13 amino acids. Germline lookup yields CDR1 SGHRS and CDR2 YFSETQ. The germline V and J ends were trimmed by 0 bases and 9 bases, with 10 bases remaining between them. The CDR3 DNA reads TGCGCCAGCAGCTTGGAGGGGGGTCTTGAGCAGTTCTTC. Residues: CASSLEGGLEQFF.

The chain carries TRBV4-1 and TRBJ1-2, with 11 bases identical to TRBD1. This CDR3 region has 18 residues. The germline gives CDR1 MGHRA, CDR2 YSYEKL. V shed 1 base and J 0 bases; nucleotides not matched to a gene: 7. This chain's CDR3 is CASSQVGQGARSNYGYTF. CDR3 coding DNA: TGCGCCAGCAGCCAAGTTGGACAGGGGGCAAGATCTAACTATGGCTACACCTTC.